This T cell receptor beta chain was observed in a study of blood T cell repertoires in COVID-19. Study-wide background: Some COVID-19 samples were acute and others convalescent; all came from the United States, Italy and Spain.

Source study methods: The assay estimated nucleated cells by amplifying reference gene primers. Assay: immunoSEQ multiplex PCR; the TCRdb copy retains only in-frame clones and omits some. That table gives V, J and clone size, and the DNA gave D and trimming. The sample carries some 250,000 clones, roughly 84% recorded once. V was clipped by 2 bases and J by 5 bases, with 12 bases between them. Germline V gene data show CDR1 as MDHEN and CDR2 as SYDVKM. The CDR3 has 14 residues. Sequenced input: peripheral blood. The chain has TRBV28 and TRBJ1-2, with D maybe TRBD1 (5 bases). The receptor was derived from a woman younger than 35 with acute or convalescent COVID-19. CDR3 coding DNA: TGTGCCAGCAGTTTAACAGGCGCCTATTATGGCTACACCTTC. Translating it yields CASSLTGAYYGYTF.